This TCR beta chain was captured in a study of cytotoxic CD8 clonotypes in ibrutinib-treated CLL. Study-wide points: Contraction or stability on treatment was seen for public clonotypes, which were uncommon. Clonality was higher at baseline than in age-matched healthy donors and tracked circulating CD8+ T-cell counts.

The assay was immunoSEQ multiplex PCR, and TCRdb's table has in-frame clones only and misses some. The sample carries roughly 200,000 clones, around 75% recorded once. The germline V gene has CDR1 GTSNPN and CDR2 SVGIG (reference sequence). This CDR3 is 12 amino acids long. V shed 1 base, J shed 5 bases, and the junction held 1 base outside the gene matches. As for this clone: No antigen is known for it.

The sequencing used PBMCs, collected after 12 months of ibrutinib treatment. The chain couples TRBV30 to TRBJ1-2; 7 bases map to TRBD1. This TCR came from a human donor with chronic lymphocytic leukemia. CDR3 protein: CAWSETGYGYTF. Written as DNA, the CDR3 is TGTGCCTGGAGTGAGACAGGGTATGGCTACACCTTC.